These 10 T cell receptor beta chains were sequenced from one sample in a study of memory CD4+ T cells and cytomegalovirus serostatus. Single viable CD3+CD4+CD8-CD45RO+ cells were sorted as the memory CD4+ T cells. Some clones are missing from TCRdb's copy, which holds only in-frame ones; the method was immunoSEQ multiplex PCR. The sample holds around 63,000 clones; about 75% are singletons and the top ten take approximately 4.5%. What was sequenced was memory CD4+ T cells from blood. The source is an adult in good health and CMV-seropositive.

V is TRBV30 and J is TRBJ2-7; possible D gene TRBD1, 5 bases. Trimming stripped 4 bases from V and 1 base from J, with 14 bases between. This CDR3 has 14 amino acids. The germline gives CDR1 GTSNPN, CDR2 SVGIG (reference sequence). In DNA form, the CDR3 reads TGTGCCTGGAAGGGGATAACAGGTTCCTACGAGCAGTACTTC. Translation: CAWKGITGSYEQYF.

The genes are TRBV5-4 and TRBJ1-4; maybe TRBD1 (5 bases). The V gene lost 5 bases and the J gene lost 7 bases, with 15 bases spanning the gap. The germline CDR1 and CDR2 sequences are SGHNT and YYREEE (reference sequence). The CDR3 consists of 14 residues. Here the CDR3 reads CASSIQGSTEKLFF. The CDR3 DNA is TGTGCCAGCAGTATCCAGGGTTCTACTGAAAAACTGTTTTTT. The variable domain in full, completed from reference TRBV5-4 and TRBJ1-4, reads ETGVTQSPTHLIKTRGQQVTLRCSSQSGHNTVSWYQQALGQGPQFIFQYYREEENGRGNFPPRFSGLQFPNYSSELNVNALELDDSALYLCASSIQGSTEKLFFGSGTQLSVL.

J is TRBJ1-1 and V is TRBV28; 8 nucleotides agree with TRBD1. This CDR3 has 16 residues. Germline V gene data show CDR1 as MDHEN and CDR2 as SYDVKM. Germline trimming cut 6 bases from V and 3 bases from J; bases unmatched to any gene: 12. The CDR3 loop is CASSHTGGRGDTEAFF. CDR3 nucleotides: TGTGCCAGCAGCCATACAGGGGGACGGGGAGACACTGAAGCTTTCTTT.

This clone has at least ten counts. Germline and junction disagree at one end, which may indicate a read error. V and J are TRBV7-7 and TRBJ2-2, with TRBD2 matching over 12 bases. The CDR3 covers 19 residues. Germline values: CDR1 SSHAT, CDR2 FNYEAQ (reference sequence). For the CDR3, the DNA is TGTGCTAGCAGCTTAGAGTGGCTAGCGGGAGGGGCGAACACCGGGGAGCTGTTTTTT. Translating gives CASSLEWLAGGANTGELFF. Full variable domain (remainder filled in from reference TRBV7-7 and TRBJ2-2): GAGVSQSPRYKVTKRGQDVTLRCDPISSHATLYWYQQALGQGPEFLTYFNYEAQPDKSGLPSDRFSAERPEGSISTLTIQRTEQRDSAMYRCASSLEWLAGGANTGELFFGEGSRLTVL.

This chain joins TRBV4-1 and TRBJ1-1, with D hard to call. From germline, CDR1 is MGHRA and CDR2 YSYEKL. CDR3 size: 14 residues. V was trimmed by 6 bases and J by 1 base, leaving 12 bases between them. The CDR3 DNA reads as TGCGCCAGCAGAGGACCCCTCCAGAACACTGAAGCTTTCTTT. Its translation is CASRGPLQNTEAFF.

Here the CDR3 reads CASSLRQGRPFF. The CDR3 DNA sequence: TGTGCCAGTAGTTTACGACAGGGGCGACCTTTCTTT. The chain carries TRBV19 and TRBJ1-1, with 8 bases identical to TRBD1. Germline V lookup: CDR1 LNHDA, CDR2 SQIVND (reference sequence). J was trimmed by 12 bases and V by 5 bases; bases with no gene match: 8. This CDR3 region has 12 residues.

This clone showed up just once. CDR3: CASSRALRTSGPTYEQYF. The DNA for the CDR3 is TGTGCCAGCAGCCGAGCACTCAGGACTAGCGGGCCGACCTACGAGCAGTACTTC. The gene calls are TRBV4-2 and TRBJ2-7, with 11 nucleotides matching TRBD2. The CDR3 runs 18 residues. Trimming removed 4 bases from V and 2 bases from J; junction bases left unmatched: 13. The germline gives CDR1 LGHNA, CDR2 YNFKEQ.

This clone was found a few times. This chain joins TRBV25-1 and TRBJ1-1, with D perhaps TRBD1 (6 bases). The V and J ends lost 7 bases and 1 base respectively, with 10 bases between them. Germline V gives CDR1 MGHDK, CDR2 SYGVNS. There are 13 residues in the CDR3. The CDR3 region is CASNRDTNTEAFF. CDR3 DNA sequence: TGTGCCAGCAACCGGGACACGAACACTGAAGCTTTCTTT.

The chain joins TRBV7-2 to TRBJ1-2; D perhaps matches TRBD1 (5 bases). The V end lost 1 base, the J end lost 3 bases, and 12 bases lay between the germline ends. Germline CDR1 reads SGHTA; CDR2 reads FQGNSA. The CDR3 covers 15 residues. CDR3 loop: CASSLGGARDYGYTF. CDR3 nucleotide sequence: TGTGCCAGCAGCTTAGGAGGGGCGCGGGACTATGGCTACACCTTC.

The chain is built from TRBV18 and TRBJ1-1; 7 nucleotides align to TRBD1. The germline gives CDR1 KGHSH, CDR2 LQKENI. V shed 2 bases and J 1 base; nucleotides not matched to a gene: 7. The CDR3 runs 16 residues. The CDR3 DNA follows: TGTGCCAGCTCACCAAACGGAGCAGGGGGGAACACTGAAGCTTTCTTT. Translating it yields CASSPNGAGGNTEAFF.